This T cell receptor beta chain was recovered during a study of shared clonotypes between healthy human individuals. Study information: Three plates were used per donor for CD4 naive, three for CD4 memory, two for CD8 naive and one for CD8 memory. Study-wide results and limits: It was observed that 5% to 6% of naive CD4 clonotypes were shared across several donors. Blood was the only sampled material, and tissue repertoires likely differ. Large sequencing depth failed to make sorted-subset sequencing complete, rarefaction showed.

The V gene end was trimmed by 3 bases and the J gene end by 15 bases; junction bases not matched to a gene: 18. The length of the CDR3 is 16 residues. The germline V gene encodes CDR1 SNHLY and CDR2 FYNNEI. The assay was immunoSEQ multiplex PCR, and TCRdb's table has in-frame clones only and misses some. Of 2,500,000 or so clones in the sample, over 85% were seen once. In its sample, this clone was seen once. Antigen: not known. This chain links TRBV2 with TRBJ2-3; 10 positions agree with TRBD1. This receptor was identified in a man between 18 and 29 years old in good health. Sequenced: naive CD4+ T cells sorted from blood. The subset here: CD45RA+ positively selected. The CDR3 sequence is CASSELVPGQGTAPYF. Here the CDR3 DNA reads TGTGCCAGCAGTGAGCTCGTCCCGGGACAGGGGACCGCGCCATATTTT.